Listed here are 22 T cell receptor beta chains from one sample, sequenced in a study of cytotoxic CD8 clonotypes in ibrutinib-treated CLL. The method was immunoSEQ multiplex PCR; TCRdb's version includes in-frame clones alone and lacks a portion of them. The profile shows some 30,000 clones, more than 75% of them singletons. Sequencing used PBMCs, obtained after 36 months of ibrutinib treatment. All receptors come from a human donor with chronic lymphocytic leukemia.

The chain combines TRBV19 with TRBJ2-5; D possibly matches TRBD1 or TRBD2 (5 bases each). Germline CDR1 reads LNHDA; CDR2 reads SQIVND (reference sequence). The V end lost 9 bases, the J end lost 4 bases, and 12 bases lay between the germline ends. The CDR3 totals 12 residues. The CDR3 here is CASRDRTETQYF. CDR3 coding DNA: TGTGCCAGCAGGGACCGAACAGAGACCCAGTACTTC.

This clone appeared once. This chain uses TRBV5-6 with TRBJ2-3, with a weak D call TRBD1 (5 bases). The germline CDR1 and CDR2 sequences are SGHDT and YYEEEE. This CDR3 region has 15 residues. V gave up 0 bases and J gave up 1 base, with 9 bases separating them. CDR3 sequence reads: CASSLVQGRTDTQYF. The CDR3, as DNA: TGTGCCAGCAGCTTGGTGCAGGGCCGCACAGATACGCAGTATTTT.

The chain employs TRBV7-9 and TRBJ2-3; D is unclear. Germline values: CDR1 SEHNR, CDR2 FQNEAQ (reference sequence). V was trimmed by 9 bases and J by 3 bases, leaving 10 bases between them. This CDR3 has 12 residues. The CDR3 loop is CASHDSTDTQYF. CDR3 in DNA: TGTGCCAGTCATGATTCGACAGATACGCAGTATTTT.

The V call is TRBV6-6, the J call TRBJ2-4; D might be TRBD2 (5 bases). The CDR3 totals 16 residues. Between the trimmed V and J ends, which lost 6 bases and 0 bases, there was a span of 15 bases. The V gene's germline CDR1 is MNHNY and CDR2 SVGAGI (reference sequence). The CDR3 DNA reads as TGTGCCAGCAGAACTAGTGTCGCCCTAGCCAAAAACATTCAGTACTTC. This sequence encodes CASRTSVALAKNIQYF.

This clone occurred a few times. The chain combines TRBV2 with TRBJ1-2, with D unclear. V lost 9 bases and J lost 3, with 14 bases in between. CDR1 and CDR2 (germline): SNHLY, FYNNEI. This CDR3 spans 13 amino acids. CDR3 bases: TGTGCCAGTGAATACAGTGGAGACTATGGCTACACCTTC. This encodes CASEYSGDYGYTF.

The gene calls are TRBV5-6 and TRBJ1-5; D is uncertain. Germline V lookup: CDR1 SGHDT, CDR2 YYEEEE. V lost 0 bases, J lost 0 bases, and 7 bases lay in between. This CDR3 is built from 15 residues. The CDR3 DNA sequence: TGTGCCAGCAGCTTGGTGGGCCATAGCAATCAGCCCCAGCATTTT. Translation: CASSLVGHSNQPQHF.

The J gene is TRBJ2-7, the V gene TRBV7-8, with 9 nucleotides matching TRBD1. Germline assignment: CDR1 SGHVS and CDR2 FQNEAQ. The CDR3 consists of 13 residues. V was pared by 4 bases and J by 4 bases, with 2 bases of the junction left unmatched. CDR3 amino acids: CASSSQGAYEQYF. CDR3 nucleotide sequence: TGTGCCAGCAGCTCACAGGGGGCATACGAGCAGTACTTC.

The genes are TRBV2 and TRBJ2-7; D is ambiguous. Germline-derived CDR1 and CDR2 are SNHLY and FYNNEI. Trimming cost V 3 bases and J 2 bases, with 2 bases left between them. The CDR3 is 11 amino acids. The DNA of the CDR3 is TGTGCCAGCAGTGAGACCTACGAGCAGTACTTC. Translated: CASSETYEQYF.

The rearrangement links TRBV5-8 to TRBJ2-5; 11 bases line up with TRBD1. The CDR3 extends over 17 amino acids. Germline V gene data show CDR1 as SGHTS and CDR2 as YDEGEE. J gave up 4 bases and V 4 bases, and 12 bases lay outside the gene matches. The CDR3 DNA reads as TGTGCCAGCAGCGGACTCCGGGACAGGGGGGAGGGAGAGACCCAGTACTTC. This gives the protein CASSGLRDRGEGETQYF.

The CDR3 sequence: CASSLDGGGPRETQYF. The CDR3 DNA follows: TGTGCCAGCAGCTTAGATGGCGGGGGCCCCCGAGAGACCCAGTACTTC. The rearrangement uses TRBV7-8 and TRBJ2-5; weak D call: TRBD2 (7 bases). Germline values: CDR1 SGHVS, CDR2 FQNEAQ. This CDR3 has 16 residues. The V end was cut by 1 base, the J end by 4 bases, with 16 bases between.

The chain carries TRBV2 and TRBJ2-5; the D is unclear. The CDR3 spans 11 residues. The germline V gene has CDR1 SNHLY and CDR2 FYNNEI. The germline V and J ends were trimmed by 6 bases and 1 base, with 3 bases remaining between them. CDR3 nucleotides: TGTGCCAGCAGCCCCCAAGAGACCCAGTACTTC. Translating it yields CASSPQETQYF.

The chain links TRBV29-1 to TRBJ2-7, with D possibly matching TRBD1 (6 bases). The CDR3 is 11 residues long. In germline, CDR1 is SQVTM, CDR2 ANQGSEA. Between the trimmed V and J ends, which lost 7 bases and 2 bases, there was a span of 9 bases. The CDR3 nucleotides read TGCAGCGCCGAGGGGGCCTACGAGCAGTACTTC. This translates into CSAEGAYEQYF.

The J gene is TRBJ1-1, the V gene TRBV4-1, with D hard to call. The CDR3 runs to 13 residues. Looked up from germline, CDR1 is MGHRA and CDR2 is YSYEKL. V lost 4 bases and J lost 0, with 6 bases in between. CDR3 loop: CASSPIMNTEAFF. CDR3 DNA sequence: TGCGCCAGCAGCCCAATAATGAACACTGAAGCTTTCTTT.

The chain employs TRBV5-1 and TRBJ1-2, with 7 bases matching TRBD1. Per the germline V gene, CDR1 is SGHRS and CDR2 is YFSETQ. J gave up 8 bases and V 4 bases, and 11 bases lay outside the gene matches. The CDR3 runs 14 residues. The CDR3 nucleotides are TGCGCCAGCAGCCCCGGACAGGTACGAGAGGGCTACACCTTC. Amino acids: CASSPGQVREGYTF.

The chain employs TRBV6-5 and TRBJ1-4; maybe TRBD1 (5 bases). Per the germline V gene, CDR1 is MNHEY and CDR2 is SVGAGI. Trimming took off 0 bases at V and 8 bases at J, with 10 bases between the two ends. There are 14 residues in the CDR3. The CDR3 sequence is CASSYSRTHEKLFF. As DNA, the CDR3 is TGTGCCAGCAGTTACTCCCGGACACACGAAAAACTGTTTTTT.

CDR3 in DNA: TGTGCCAGCAGTGAAGGGAGCTCCTACAATGAGCAGTTCTTC. Its protein product is CASSEGSSYNEQFF. This chain connects TRBV2 to TRBJ2-1; D unresolved. This CDR3 has 14 amino acids. Germline V gene data show CDR1 as SNHLY and CDR2 as FYNNEI. V lost 1 base and J 0 bases, leaving 4 bases between the germline ends.

The rearrangement uses TRBV11-3 and TRBJ2-1, with D possibly matching TRBD2 (6 bases). The ends were cut back, 1 base at V and 7 bases at J, with 11 bases in the middle. The length of the CDR3 is 14 residues. CDR1 and CDR2 from the germline V gene are SGHNT and YENEEA. CDR3 region: CASSLVASVNEQFF. The CDR3 DNA reads TGTGCCAGCAGCTTAGTGGCTAGCGTAAATGAGCAGTTCTTC. Variable domain in full (rest from reference TRBV11-3 and TRBJ2-1): EAGVVQSPRYKIIEKKQPVAFWCNPISGHNTLYWYLQNLGQGPELLIRYENEEAVDDSQLPKDRFSAERLKGVDSTLKIQPAELGDSAVYLCASSLVASVNEQFFGPGTRLTVL.

The chain recombines TRBV15 with TRBJ2-3; 12 bases are a match to TRBD2. In germline, CDR1 is LNHNV, CDR2 YYDKDF (reference sequence). The CDR3 loop spans 16 amino acids. The trim removed 2 bases at V and 6 bases at J, leaving 6 bases unmatched. The CDR3 loop is CATSRRLAGASDTQYF. The CDR3 DNA reads TGTGCCACCAGCAGAAGACTAGCGGGGGCGAGCGATACGCAGTATTTT.

The J gene is TRBJ1-2, the V gene TRBV7-9; unclear D gene. Germline CDR1 and CDR2: SEHNR and FQNEAQ (reference sequence). Trimming left V 4 bases short and J 1 base short, with 13 bases between. The CDR3 is 15 amino acids. This CDR3 reads CASSSTTYFNYGYTF. CDR3 DNA: TGTGCCAGCAGCTCGACTACCTATTTTAACTATGGCTACACCTTC. Based on the CDR3 plus reference TRBV7-9 and TRBJ1-2, the full variable domain is DTGVSQNPRHKITKRGQNVTFRCDPISEHNRLYWYRQTLGQGPEFLTYFQNEAQLEKSRLLSDRFSAERPKGSFSTLEIQRTEQGDSAMYLCASSSTTYFNYGYTFGSGTRLTVV.

This chain links TRBV7-6 with TRBJ2-6, with D perhaps matching TRBD2 (6 bases). V was shortened by 2 bases and J by 1 base, with 12 bases between the two germline ends. The germline V gene has CDR1 SGHVS and CDR2 FNYEAQ. There are 17 residues in the CDR3. CDR3 coding DNA: TGTGCCAGCAGCTTATTACCTGGAGGGTCTGGGGCCAACGTCCTGACTTTC. As protein: CASSLLPGGSGANVLTF.

This chain joins TRBV4-1 and TRBJ2-4; D is possibly TRBD2 (6 bases). CDR1 is MGHRA and CDR2 is YSYEKL in the germline V gene. The CDR3 loop spans 15 amino acids. Trimming pared 0 bases from V and 7 bases from J, leaving 13 bases between. DNA of the CDR3: TGCGCCAGCAGCCAAGATCGGGCAGGGAGGAACATTCAGTACTTC. It translates to CASSQDRAGRNIQYF.

The chain links TRBV4-1 to TRBJ2-7, with D perhaps given as TRBD1 or TRBD2 (5 bases each). V shed 3 bases and J shed 2 bases, with 35 bases lying between them. The CDR3 contains 22 residues. Germline CDR1 is MGHRA and CDR2 is YSYEKL. The CDR3 DNA reads TGCGCCAGCAGCCAGTTGGCCCCAATATGGGGGAGAACAACTCAGGCCCCCTACGAGCAGTACTTC. The encoded protein is CASSQLAPIWGRTTQAPYEQYF.